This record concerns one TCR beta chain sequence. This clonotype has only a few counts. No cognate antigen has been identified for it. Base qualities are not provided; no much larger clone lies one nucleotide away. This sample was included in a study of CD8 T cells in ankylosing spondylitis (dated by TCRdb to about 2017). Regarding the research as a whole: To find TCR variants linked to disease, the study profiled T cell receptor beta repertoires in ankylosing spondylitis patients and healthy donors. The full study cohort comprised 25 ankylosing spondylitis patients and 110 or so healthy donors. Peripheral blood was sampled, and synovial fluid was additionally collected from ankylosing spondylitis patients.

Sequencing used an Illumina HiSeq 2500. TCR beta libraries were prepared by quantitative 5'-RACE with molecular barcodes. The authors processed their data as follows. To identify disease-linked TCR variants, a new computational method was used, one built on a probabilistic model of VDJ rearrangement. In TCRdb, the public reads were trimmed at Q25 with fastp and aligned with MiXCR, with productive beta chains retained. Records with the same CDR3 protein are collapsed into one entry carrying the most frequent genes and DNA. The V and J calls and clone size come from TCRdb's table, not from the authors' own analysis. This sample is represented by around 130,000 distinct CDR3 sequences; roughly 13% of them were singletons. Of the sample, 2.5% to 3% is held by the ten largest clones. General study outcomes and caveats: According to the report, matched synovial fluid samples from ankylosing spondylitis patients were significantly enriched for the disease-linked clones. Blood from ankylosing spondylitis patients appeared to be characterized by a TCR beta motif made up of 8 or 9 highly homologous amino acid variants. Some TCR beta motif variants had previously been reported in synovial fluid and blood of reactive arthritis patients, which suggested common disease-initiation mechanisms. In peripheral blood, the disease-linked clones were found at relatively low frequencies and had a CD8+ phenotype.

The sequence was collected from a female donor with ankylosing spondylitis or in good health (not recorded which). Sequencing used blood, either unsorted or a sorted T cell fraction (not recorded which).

The nucleotide sequence reads as follows: TGTGCCAGCAGCCACGGGACAGGGTCCTACGAGCAGTACTTC. The resulting protein is CASSHGTGSYEQYF. The chain is made from TRBV5-4 and TRBJ2-7, with 9 bases aligning to TRBD1. The cysteine opens and the phenylalanine closes a CDR3 of 14 amino acids. Kept here is only the CDR3 DNA, which spans 42 bases and is read in frame from base 1. Trimming takes 4 bases off V and 1 base off J; junction bases not matched to a gene: 3. According to the germline V gene (reference sequence), CDR1 reads SGHNT and CDR2 reads YYREEE.